These 15 T cell receptor beta chains were sequenced from one sample in a study of CD8+ T cells in alopecia areata. Treatment defined: oral pan-JAK inhibitor, 5-10 mg twice daily. Extracted from the samples, RNA was reverse transcribed into cDNA to serve as the sequencing template. Libraries were prepared by immunoSEQ multiplex PCR; TCRdb keeps only in-frame clonotypes and omits some of them. The data contain around 190,000 clones, more than 55% of them seen just once; the ten biggest clones take up about 1.3%. The sequencing used CD4+ T cells sorted from blood, collected around week 50, from a patient treated with tofacitinib. The receptors here all came from a human donor with alopecia areata.

The genes are TRBV7-3 and TRBJ1-1, with D unresolved. The CDR3 has 13 amino acids. Per germline, CDR1 SGHTA and CDR2 FQGTGA. V lost 3 bases and J lost 0, with 5 bases in between. This CDR3 is CASSLLVNTEAFF. The CDR3, as DNA: TGTGCCAGCAGCTTGTTAGTGAACACTGAAGCTTTCTTT.

The chain uses TRBV2 and TRBJ1-5; 7 positions agree with TRBD1. Trimming cost V 7 bases and J 3 bases; bases outside gene matches: 9. Germline loops: CDR1 SNHLY, CDR2 FYNNEI. The CDR3 runs to 15 residues. The CDR3 loop reads CASISDRVDNQPQHF. The CDR3 DNA reads as TGTGCCAGCATTAGTGACAGGGTTGACAATCAGCCCCAGCATTTT.

The CDR3 loop reads CAISVRVNEQFF. The CDR3 nucleotides are TGTGCCATCAGTGTACGGGTTAATGAGCAGTTCTTC. The chain combines TRBV10-3 with TRBJ2-1; D remains ambiguous. The CDR3 has 12 residues. The V end was cut by 4 bases, the J end by 7 bases, with 8 bases between. Germline V lookup: CDR1 ENHRY, CDR2 SYGVKD.

This chain joins TRBV5-4 and TRBJ1-6, with 9 bases identical to TRBD1. V shed 4 bases, J shed 7 bases, and the junction held 3 bases outside the gene matches. The CDR3 length is 14 residues. Germline CDR1 is SGHNT and CDR2 is YYREEE (reference sequence). The CDR3 coding sequence is TGTGCCAGCAGCCCTACAGGGGGCAATTCACCCCTCCACTTT. Residues: CASSPTGGNSPLHF.

V and J are TRBV27 and TRBJ2-2; 10 positions match TRBD2. V lost 7 bases, J lost 8 bases, and 7 bases stayed unmatched. The CDR3 extends over 14 amino acids. The germline CDR1 and CDR2 sequences are MNHEY and SMNVEV (reference sequence). CDR3 residues: CASNLAGARGELFF. CDR3 DNA sequence: TGTGCCAGCAACCTAGCGGGGGCAAGGGGGGAGCTGTTTTTT.

V is TRBV4-3 and J is TRBJ2-1, with TRBD2 matching over 10 bases. CDR1 and CDR2 from the germline V gene are LGHNA and YSLEER. Trimming removed 1 base from V and 10 bases from J; junction bases left unmatched: 13. The CDR3 has 17 amino acids. The DNA of the CDR3 is TGCGCCAGCAGCCAAGCCCAAGCGGGGGGGAGATATAGCGAGCAGTTCTTC. Translating gives CASSQAQAGGRYSEQFF.

The V gene is TRBV30, the J gene TRBJ1-2, with D maybe TRBD1 (5 bases). V was shortened by 2 bases and J by 4 bases, with 20 bases between the two germline ends. The CDR3 extends over 16 amino acids. Germline assignment: CDR1 GTSNPN and CDR2 SVGIG (reference sequence). The CDR3, as DNA: TGTGCCTGGAGTTTTGTCGTGGGGCGACAGCGCTATGGCTACACCTTC. This gives the protein CAWSFVVGRQRYGYTF.

V and J are TRBV11-3 and TRBJ2-1, with 7 bases fitting TRBD2. This CDR3 is built from 15 residues. After removal of 3 bases from V and 3 bases from J, the junction contained 5 bases not matched to a gene. Germline CDR1 reads SGHNT; CDR2 reads YENEEA. DNA of the CDR3: TGTGCCAGCAGCTTTGTAGCTAGCGGCTACAATGAGCAGTTCTTC. Its translation: CASSFVASGYNEQFF.

This clone has only a few counts. Other DNA sequences from this sample encode an identical CDR3 as well. The chain is built from TRBV15 and TRBJ2-3; D is undetermined. Trimming took off 0 bases at V and 3 bases at J, with 1 base between the two ends. The CDR3 is 12 amino acids. Per germline, CDR1 LNHNV and CDR2 YYDKDF (reference sequence). As DNA, the CDR3 is TGTGCCACCAGCAGAGATACAGATACGCAGTATTTT. Translated, it gives CATSRDTDTQYF.

This rearrangement joins TRBV7-2 to TRBJ2-6; D not certain. V lost 2 bases and J lost 5, with 1 base in between. Looked up from germline, CDR1 is SGHTA and CDR2 is FQGNSA. The CDR3 loop spans 12 amino acids. The DNA for the CDR3 is TGTGCCAGCAGCTTAAGGGCCAACGTCCTGACTTTC. It translates to CASSLRANVLTF.

This clone was seen repeatedly, ten times or more. The CDR3 here is CASSQDNGAYGYTF. In DNA, the CDR3 is TGCGCCAGCAGCCAAGATAACGGAGCCTATGGCTACACCTTC. This chain connects TRBV4-3 to TRBJ1-2; no clear D. Germline V gives CDR1 LGHNA, CDR2 YSLEER. Trimming stripped 0 bases from V and 4 bases from J, with 9 bases between. The CDR3 is made up of 14 amino acids.

The chain uses TRBV7-9 and TRBJ2-3, with TRBD2 identical over 10 bases. The J segment lost 5 bases and the V segment lost 0 bases, leaving 11 bases of the junction unmatched. The CDR3 has 18 amino acids. The V gene's germline CDR1 is SEHNR and CDR2 FQNEAQ (reference sequence). This CDR3 is CASSLAPWSGGAGDTQYF. The DNA of the CDR3 is TGTGCCAGCAGCTTAGCCCCATGGAGCGGGGGGGCCGGAGATACGCAGTATTTT.

This clone was detected a few times. The chain links TRBV27 to TRBJ1-2; unclear D gene. Per germline, CDR1 MNHEY and CDR2 SMNVEV (reference sequence). V lost 5 bases to trimming and J lost 7 bases, with 11 bases between them. The CDR3 spans 12 residues. CDR3 bases: TGTGCCAGCAGTCGATCCGGTGGTGGCTACACCTTC. Residues: CASSRSGGGYTF.

The chain recombines TRBV4-3 with TRBJ1-1; TRBD1 is a possible D gene (5 bases). This CDR3 has 11 residues. Per germline, CDR1 LGHNA and CDR2 YSLEER. V gave up 4 bases and J gave up 6 bases, with 6 bases separating them. The CDR3 here is CASSRGAEAFF. The DNA of the CDR3 is TGCGCCAGCAGCCGGGGGGCTGAAGCTTTCTTT.

This chain connects TRBV4-2 to TRBJ1-2; 7 bases match TRBD1. This CDR3 is built from 16 residues. CDR1 is LGHNA, CDR2 YNFKEQ, per germline. V shed 4 bases and J 3 bases; nucleotides not matched to a gene: 11. Here the CDR3 DNA reads TGTGCCAGCAGCCCGACCCTAAGACAGGGTGACTATGGCTACACCTTC. Protein sequence: CASSPTLRQGDYGYTF.